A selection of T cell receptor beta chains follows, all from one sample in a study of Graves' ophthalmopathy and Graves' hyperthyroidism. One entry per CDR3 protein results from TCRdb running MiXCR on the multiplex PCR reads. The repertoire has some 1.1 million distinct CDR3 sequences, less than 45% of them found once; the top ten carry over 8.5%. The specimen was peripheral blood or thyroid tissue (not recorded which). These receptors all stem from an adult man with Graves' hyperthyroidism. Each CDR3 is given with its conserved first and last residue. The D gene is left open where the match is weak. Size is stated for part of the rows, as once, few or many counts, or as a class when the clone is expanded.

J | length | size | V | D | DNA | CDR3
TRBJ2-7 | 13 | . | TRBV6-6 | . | TGTGCCAGCAGTTACGGGAAATCCTACGAGCAGTACTTC | CASSYGKSYEQYF
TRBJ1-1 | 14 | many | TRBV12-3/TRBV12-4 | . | TGTGCCAGCAGTTTAGCCTTGGTGAACACTGAAGCTTTCTTT | CASSLALVNTEAFF
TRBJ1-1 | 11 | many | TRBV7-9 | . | TGTGCCAGCAGTACGTACACTGAAGCTTTCTTT | CASSTYTEAFF
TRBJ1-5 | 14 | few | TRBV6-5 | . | TGTGCCAGCAGTTACCTGGGCAGGGGTCAGCCCCAGCATTTT | CASSYLGRGQPQHF
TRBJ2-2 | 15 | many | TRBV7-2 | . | TGTGCCAGCAGCTTCTCGGGACGAGACACCGGGGAGCTGTTTTTT | CASSFSGRDTGELFF
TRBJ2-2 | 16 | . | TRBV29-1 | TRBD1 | TGCAGCGCCGTTGGAGTTGGGACAGGGGGGACCGGGGAGCTGTTTTTT | CSAVGVGTGGTGELFF
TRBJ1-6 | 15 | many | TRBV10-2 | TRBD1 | TGCGCCAGCCGATCGACAGGGGACACGAATTCACCCCTCCACTTT | CASRSTGDTNSPLHF
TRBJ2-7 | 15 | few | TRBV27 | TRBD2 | TGTGCCAGCAGTTTATCGCCTAGCGGGATATACGAGCAGTACTTC | CASSLSPSGIYEQYF
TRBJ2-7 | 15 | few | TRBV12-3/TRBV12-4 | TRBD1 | TGTGCCAGCAGGGACCGGGACAGGGAATCGTACGAGCAGTACTTC | CASRDRDRESYEQYF
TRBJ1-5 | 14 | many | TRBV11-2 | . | TGTGCCAGCAGCTTAGATTATGGGTATCAGCCCCAGCATTTT | CASSLDYGYQPQHF
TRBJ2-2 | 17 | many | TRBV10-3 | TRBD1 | TGTGCCATCAGCAGATTCGGGACAGGGTCTAGTTCCGGGGAGCTGTTTTTT | CAISRFGTGSSSGELFF
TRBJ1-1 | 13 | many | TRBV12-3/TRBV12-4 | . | TGTGCCAGCAGTTCCTATACCTCCACTGAAGCTTTCTTT | CASSSYTSTEAFF
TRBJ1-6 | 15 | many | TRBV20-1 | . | TGCAGTGCTGCCCGGGGACCGCTAGTTGGTTCACCCCTCCACTTT | CSAARGPLVGSPLHF
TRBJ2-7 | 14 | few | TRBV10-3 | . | TGTGCCAGCAGTTACCCTCACGGGACACTCGAGCAGTACTTC | CASSYPHGTLEQYF
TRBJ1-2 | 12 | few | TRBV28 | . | TGTGCCAGCGGACAGCTTAACTATGGCTACACCTTC | CASGQLNYGYTF
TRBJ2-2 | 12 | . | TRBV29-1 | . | TGCAGCGTGTTTGGTACGGCCGGGGAACCGTTTTTT | CSVFGTAGEPFF
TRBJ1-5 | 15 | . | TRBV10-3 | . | TGTGCCATCAGTGAGCATACAGACGGCAATCAGCCCCAGCATTTT | CAISEHTDGNQPQHF
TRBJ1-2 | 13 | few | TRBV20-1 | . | TGCAGTGCTAGATGGGACGCCGACTATGGCTACACCTTC | CSARWDADYGYTF
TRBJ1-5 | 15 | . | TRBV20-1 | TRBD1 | TGCAGTGCTAGCCTCGGGACAGGGATTGATCAGCCCCAGCATTTT | CSASLGTGIDQPQHF
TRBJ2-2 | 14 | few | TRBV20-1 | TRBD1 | TGCAGTGCTAGAGGGGACAGGGCATTTGGGGAGCTGTTTTTT | CSARGDRAFGELFF
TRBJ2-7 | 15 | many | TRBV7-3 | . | TGTGCCAGCAGTCTAAGGGGGGGCGGAGGCTACGAGCAGTACTTC | CASSLRGGGGYEQYF
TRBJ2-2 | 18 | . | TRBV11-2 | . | TGTGCCAGCAGCTTAAAAGGGATGGGTATTCGGGACACCGGGGAGCTGTTTTTT | CASSLKGMGIRDTGELFF
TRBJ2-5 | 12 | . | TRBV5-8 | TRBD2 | TGTGCAAGCGGGACGGACCGGGAGACCCAGTACTTC | CASGTDRETQYF
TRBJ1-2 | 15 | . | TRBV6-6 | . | TGTGCCAGCAGTTATACAGGGAGTTCTAACTATGGCTACACCTTC | CASSYTGSSNYGYTF
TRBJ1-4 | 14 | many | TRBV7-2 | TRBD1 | TGTGCCAGCAGCCAACGACAGGGGAGGGAAAAACTGTTTTTT | CASSQRQGREKLFF
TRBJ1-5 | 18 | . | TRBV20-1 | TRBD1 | TGCAGTGCTAGACCAGACAGGGAGGGAATTCGGGCCAATCAGCCCCAGCATTTT | CSARPDREGIRANQPQHF
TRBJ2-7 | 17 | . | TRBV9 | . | TGTGCCAGCAGCGGTGGTCTAGCGAGGGCAGGGGGTTACGAGCAGTACTTC | CASSGGLARAGGYEQYF
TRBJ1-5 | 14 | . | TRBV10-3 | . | TGTGCCACCCGTGGGCAGGCCGGCCAAGAGACCCAGCATTTT | CATRGQAGQETQHF
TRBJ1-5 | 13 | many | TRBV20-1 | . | TGCAGTGCGAGGACAGAGTTGGGTCAGCCCCAGCATTTT | CSARTELGQPQHF
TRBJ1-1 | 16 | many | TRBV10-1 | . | TGCGCCAACCCGACGGGCGGATCCACAATGAACACTGAAGCTTTCTTT | CANPTGGSTMNTEAFF
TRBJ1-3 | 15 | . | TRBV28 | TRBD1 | TGTGCCAGCAGTCTAACCCGACAGGGAATACGTGGGGCATATTTT | CASSLTRQGIRGAYF
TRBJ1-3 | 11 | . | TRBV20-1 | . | TGCAGTGCCCCATGGGGAAACACCATATATTTT | CSAPWGNTIYF
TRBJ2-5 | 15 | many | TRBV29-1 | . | TGCAGCGTTGAAGAGGCAGGGGCCCGCCAAGAGACCCAGTACTTC | CSVEEAGARQETQYF
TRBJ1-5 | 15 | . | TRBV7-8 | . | TGTGCCAGTAGTCGGGGTGGCCGGGATGATCAGCCCCAGCATTTT | CASSRGGRDDQPQHF
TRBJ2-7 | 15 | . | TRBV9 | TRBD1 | TGTGCCAGCAGCGAAGCAGGGGGCGTAGGTTCCGAGCAGTACTTC | CASSEAGGVGSEQYF
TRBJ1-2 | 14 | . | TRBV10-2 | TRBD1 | TGCGCCAGCAGTGACTCCGGGCAGGGGGACGGCTACACCTTC | CASSDSGQGDGYTF
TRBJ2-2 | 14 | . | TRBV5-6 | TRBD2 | TGTGCCAGCAGAGCGGGGAGATACACCGGGGAGCTGTTTTTT | CASRAGRYTGELFF
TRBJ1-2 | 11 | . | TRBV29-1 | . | TGCAGCGGAGCCGGGAGCTATGGCTACACCTTC | CSGAGSYGYTF
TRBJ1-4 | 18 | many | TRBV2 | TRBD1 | TGTGCCAGCGGCTGGGCCGGGACAGGGGGTTCAACTAATGAAAAACTGTTTTTT | CASGWAGTGGSTNEKLFF
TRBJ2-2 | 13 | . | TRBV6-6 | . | TGTGCCAGCAGCACTAGGGTGACCGGGGAGCTGTTTTTT | CASSTRVTGELFF
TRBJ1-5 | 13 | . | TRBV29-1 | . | TGCAGCGTTGTCTGGGGGATCTATCAGCCCCAGCATTTT | CSVVWGIYQPQHF
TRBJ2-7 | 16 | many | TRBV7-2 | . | TGTGCCAGCAGCTCGCAAAGGGACTCGTACTCCTACGAGCAGTACTTC | CASSSQRDSYSYEQYF
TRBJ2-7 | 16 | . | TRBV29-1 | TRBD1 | TGCAGCGTTAGGACAGGGGGGGACCACCACTCCTACGAGCAGTACTTC | CSVRTGGDHHSYEQYF
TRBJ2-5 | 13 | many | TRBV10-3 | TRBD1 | TGTGCCACCGGGACAGGGCCTGGAGAGACCCAGTACTTC | CATGTGPGETQYF
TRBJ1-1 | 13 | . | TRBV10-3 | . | TGTGCCATCAGTGAGTCGGGGCGGGGTACGCCTTTCTTT | CAISESGRGTPFF
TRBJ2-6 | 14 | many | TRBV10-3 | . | TGTGCCATCAGCGCCGGTCTGGGGGCCAACGTCCTGACTTTC | CAISAGLGANVLTF
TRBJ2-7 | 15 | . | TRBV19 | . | TGTGCCAGTAGTATAGAGGGGGAGGTCCCCAACGAGCAGTACTTC | CASSIEGEVPNEQYF
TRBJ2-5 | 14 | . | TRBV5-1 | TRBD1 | TGCGCCAGCACGTCCGGGACAGCTTCTACGACCCAGTACTTC | CASTSGTASTTQYF
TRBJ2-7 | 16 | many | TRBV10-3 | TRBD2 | TGTGCCATCAGTGAACGGACTAGCGGGAGTTTTGATGAGCAGTACTTC | CAISERTSGSFDEQYF
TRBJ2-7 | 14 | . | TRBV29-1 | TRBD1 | TGCAGCGTTGTGATGGGACAGGGATACTACGAGCAGTACTTC | CSVVMGQGYYEQYF
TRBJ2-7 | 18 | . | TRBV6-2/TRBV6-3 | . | TGTGCCAGCAGTTACCCGACCGGACAGCAAGGTTCCCAATACGAGCAGTACTTC | CASSYPTGQQGSQYEQYF
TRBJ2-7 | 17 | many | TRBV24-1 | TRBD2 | TGTGCCACCAGTGATTTGCCCAAACTAGCGGGAGGCCACGAGCAGTACTTC | CATSDLPKLAGGHEQYF
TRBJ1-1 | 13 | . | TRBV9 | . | TGTGCCAGCAGCGTAGACTCTGGGGGCTGGGCTTTCTTT | CASSVDSGGWAFF
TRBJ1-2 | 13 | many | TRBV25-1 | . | TGTGCCAGCGCGGAGGGGGATAACTATGGCTACACCTTC | CASAEGDNYGYTF
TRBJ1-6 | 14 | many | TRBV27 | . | TGTGCCAGCAGTTGGGCAGGGGACAATTCACCCCTCCACTTT | CASSWAGDNSPLHF